This T cell receptor (beta chain) came from a study of spatial heterogeneity in lung cancer. Overall study context: Where available, sequencing covered follow-up PBMC samples, taken at a median of around two years after resection. Beta-chain sequences were consistently detected more often than alpha-chain sequences.

J was trimmed by 6 bases and V by 4 bases; bases with no gene match: 11. Germline values: CDR1 MGHRA, CDR2 YSYEKL. The CDR3 has 16 residues. The presence of a unique molecular identifier marked each TCR cDNA molecule. Each CDR3 protein is one row after TCRdb ran MiXCR on the 5' RACE reads. This sample has some 110,000 distinct CDR3 sequences; roughly an eighth occur once, and the top ten carry approximately 16%. Documented time point: blood at routine non-recurrence follow-up after resection. Sequencing of whole RNA from tumor, nontumor lung or frozen PBMC involved no sorting. The sequence derives from a male donor with early-stage non-small cell lung cancer. This chain connects TRBV4-1 to TRBJ2-3, with TRBD2 matching over 9 bases. The sequenced sample was PBMCs, obtained at follow-up. CDR3 DNA: TGCGCCAGCAGCCTCCTAGGGGCGGGGGGGCCGGATACGCAGTATTTT. Its protein product is CASSLLGAGGPDTQYF.